The 11 T cell receptor beta chains given below trace back to one sample, sequenced in a study of T cells in Graves' hyperthyroidism and ophthalmopathy. Amplification of TCR beta CDR3 regions used RNA as the template. When the TCR CDR3 underwent first-round RT-PCR, the HTBI primer set was used. Each CDR3 protein gets one entry after TCRdb re-called the multiplex PCR reads with MiXCR. This table holds roughly 700,000 distinct CDR3 sequences, just over 35% found once. Specimen: blood. These receptors were taken from a middle-aged woman with Graves' hyperthyroidism.

The V call is TRBV7-2, the J call TRBJ1-5; D not certain. Germline CDR1 SGHTA, CDR2 FQGNSA. V was trimmed by 8 bases and J by 7 bases, leaving 15 bases between them. The CDR3 runs to 13 residues. CDR3 nucleotide sequence: TGTGCCAGCGCCATATATTTGGGACAGCCCCAGCATTTT. Translating gives CASAIYLGQPQHF.

V is TRBV2 and J is TRBJ2-7; TRBD2 matches at 8 bases. The J call may be faulty, since TRBJ2-1 better matches the DNA end. CDR3 length: 14 residues. Germline-derived CDR1 and CDR2 are SNHLY and FYNNEI. The CDR3 here is CASNQRESYNEQFF. CDR3 DNA: TGTGCCAGCAATCAGCGGGAGAGCTACAATGAGCAGTTCTTC.

There are a few counts of this clonotype. In DNA, the CDR3 is TGCAGCTCAACAGTGGATACGCAGTATTTT. Its protein is CSSTVDTQYF. This chain connects TRBV29-1 to TRBJ2-3, with D hard to call. Germline values: CDR1 SQVTM, CDR2 ANQGSEA. V dropped 8 bases and J dropped 6 bases, with 9 bases sitting between them. The CDR3 has 10 residues.

This clonotype was found a few times. The chain employs TRBV5-4 and TRBJ2-7; D possibly corresponds to TRBD1 (6 bases). The CDR3 is 12 residues long. The V end lost 4 bases, the J end lost 9 bases, and 14 bases lay between the germline ends. Germline CDR1 is SGHNT and CDR2 is YYREEE (reference sequence). CDR3 amino acids: CASSQAGVGQYF. The CDR3 coding sequence is TGTGCCAGCAGCCAAGCAGGGGTCGGGCAGTACTTC.

The V call is TRBV7-9, the J call TRBJ2-5; D is uncertain. Germline V CDR1 and CDR2: SEHNR, FQNEAQ (reference sequence). Trimming removed 6 bases at V and 0 bases at J, with 14 bases between. The CDR3 spans 15 residues. The CDR3 bases are TGTGCCAGCAGTTACGGCGTAGGAAACCAAGAGACCCAGTACTTC. Translation: CASSYGVGNQETQYF.

This sequence joins TRBV11-2 and TRBJ1-4; D unresolved. Germline V gene sequence: CDR1 SGHAT, CDR2 FQNNGV. This CDR3 contains 12 residues. V shed 5 bases and J shed 7 bases, with 8 bases lying between them. CDR3 nucleotide sequence: TGTGCCAGCAGCGTACGACGTGAAAAACTGTTTTTT. Amino acids: CASSVRREKLFF.

Remarks on this clonotype: This clone may be a read error of a much larger clone one base away. V is TRBV7-8 and J is TRBJ2-5; D possibly corresponds to TRBD1 (6 bases). Germline CDR1 SGHVS, CDR2 FQNEAQ. The CDR3 is 15 amino acids. The CDR3 DNA is TGTGCCAGCGGCTTAGTTCAGGTCCAGGGGGAGACCCAGTACTTC. This encodes CASGLVQVQGETQYF.

This sequence joins TRBV9 and TRBJ2-5; D remains unclear. The CDR3 has 14 residues. Deletions cut 0 bases from V and 1 base from J, with 7 bases between. CDR1 SGDLS and CDR2 YYNGEE come from the germline V gene. The CDR3 sequence: CASSVGHSQETQYF. The CDR3 nucleotides read TGTGCCAGCAGCGTAGGGCACAGCCAAGAGACCCAGTACTTC.

This clonotype was seen repeatedly, ten times or more. The chain recombines TRBV29-1 with TRBJ1-1; D possibly corresponds to TRBD1 (5 bases). Germline loops: CDR1 SQVTM, CDR2 ANQGSEA. V shed 5 bases and J shed 4 bases, with 11 bases lying between them. The CDR3 runs 12 residues. The CDR3 DNA reads TGCAGCGTTCAGGGATTGGGCACTGAAGCTTTCTTT. Amino acid sequence: CSVQGLGTEAFF.

The chain recombines TRBV12-3 or TRBV12-4 with TRBJ1-2; D may be TRBD1 (5 bases). The CDR3 runs to 14 residues. V was cut by 6 bases and J by 6 bases, with 17 bases left in between. Here the CDR3 DNA reads TGTGCCAGCAGGGCCTCAGGGCTGAGGGATGGCTACACCTTC. It yields the protein CASRASGLRDGYTF.

Concerning this clonotype: Being one base from a much bigger clone, this may be a read error. V gene TRBV3-1 combines with J gene TRBJ1-6; D call uncertain. Per germline, CDR1 LGHDT and CDR2 YNNKEL (reference sequence). The CDR3 is made up of 14 amino acids. CDR3 loop: CASSQGRINSPLRF. CDR3 bases: TGTGCCAGCAGCCAAGGACGTATTAATTCACCCCTCCGCTTT.